This TCR beta chain was documented in a study of shared clonotypes between healthy human individuals. Background on the study: Each donor contributed plates that comprised three CD4 naive, three CD4 memory, two CD8 naive and one CD8 memory.

Each sorted subset replicate got 200 ng genomic DNA, tens of thousands of genomes. Method: immunoSEQ multiplex PCR; TCRdb's copy keeps in-frame clones and lacks some. This sample has some 1.4 million clones, with 95% to 97% found just once. Germline V gene lookup returns CDR1 MGHDK and CDR2 SYGVNS. This CDR3 is built from 15 residues. V lost 6 bases and J lost 0; bases outside the gene matches: 4. Every donor, a Caucasian adult, lived in Nashville, Tennessee. The material sequenced was naive CD4+ T cells sorted from blood. Regarding subset: CD45RA+ positively selected. The V call is TRBV25-1, the J call TRBJ2-3; 9 bases match TRBD2. The sequence was collected from a man under 40 in good health. The chain's CDR3 is CASRRAGGSTDTQYF. The DNA for the CDR3 is TGTGCCAGCAGGCGAGCGGGAGGAAGCACAGATACGCAGTATTTT.